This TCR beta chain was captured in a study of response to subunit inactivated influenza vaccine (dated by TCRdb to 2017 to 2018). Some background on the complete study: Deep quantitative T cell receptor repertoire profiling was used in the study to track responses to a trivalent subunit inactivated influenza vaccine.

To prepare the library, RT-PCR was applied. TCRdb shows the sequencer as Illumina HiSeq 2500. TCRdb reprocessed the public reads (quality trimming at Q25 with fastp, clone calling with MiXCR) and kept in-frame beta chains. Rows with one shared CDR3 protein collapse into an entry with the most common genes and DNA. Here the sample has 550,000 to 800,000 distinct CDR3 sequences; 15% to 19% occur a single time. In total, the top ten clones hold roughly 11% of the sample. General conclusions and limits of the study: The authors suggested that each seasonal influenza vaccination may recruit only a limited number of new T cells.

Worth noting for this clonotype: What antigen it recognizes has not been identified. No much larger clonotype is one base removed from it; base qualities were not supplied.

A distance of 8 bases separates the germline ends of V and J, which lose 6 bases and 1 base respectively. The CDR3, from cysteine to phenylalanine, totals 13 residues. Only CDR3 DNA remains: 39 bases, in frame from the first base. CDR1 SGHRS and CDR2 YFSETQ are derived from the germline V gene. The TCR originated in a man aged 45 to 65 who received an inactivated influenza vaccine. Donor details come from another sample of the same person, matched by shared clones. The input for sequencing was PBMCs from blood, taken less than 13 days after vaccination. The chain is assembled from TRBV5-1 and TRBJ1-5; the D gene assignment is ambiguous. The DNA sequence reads TGCGCCAGCAACAGATCGAGCAATCAGCCCCAGCATTTT. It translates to CASNRSSNQPQHF. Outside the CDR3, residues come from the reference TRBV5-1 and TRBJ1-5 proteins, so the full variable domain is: KAGVTQTPRYLIKTRGQQVTLSCSPISGHRSVSWYQQTPGQGLQFLFEYFSETQRNKGNFPGRFSGRQFSNSRSEMNVSTLELGDSALYLCASNRSSNQPQHFGDGTRLSIL.